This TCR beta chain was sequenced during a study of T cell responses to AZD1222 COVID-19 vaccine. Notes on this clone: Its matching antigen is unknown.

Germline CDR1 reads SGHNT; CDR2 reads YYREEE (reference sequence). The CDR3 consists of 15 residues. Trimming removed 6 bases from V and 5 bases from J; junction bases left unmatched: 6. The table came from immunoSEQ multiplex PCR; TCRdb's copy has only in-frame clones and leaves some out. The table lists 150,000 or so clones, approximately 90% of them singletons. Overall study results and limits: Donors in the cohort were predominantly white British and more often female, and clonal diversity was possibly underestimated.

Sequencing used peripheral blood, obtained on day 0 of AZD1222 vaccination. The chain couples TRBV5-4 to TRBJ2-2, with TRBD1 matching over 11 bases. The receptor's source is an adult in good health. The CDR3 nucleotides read TGTGCCAGCACCCTTGGGACAGGGGGTACCGGGGAGCTGTTTTTT. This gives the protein CASTLGTGGTGELFF.